This T cell receptor (beta chain) was captured by sequencing in a study of human T cells and chemical hapten exposure. Study details: A 2 cm by 2 cm inner upper arm patch received 2% DPC for sensitization. Study-level results: Among TCRs, those above 1 in 1000 frequency were unaffected by DPC sensitization. With alopecia, donors may have immune responses unlike healthy people's.

This CDR3 has 15 amino acids. The germline V gene has CDR1 MNHEY and CDR2 SVGEGT. V gave up 3 bases and J gave up 3 bases, with 14 bases separating them. Regarding time point: patch test 1, 2 weeks after DPC sensitization. Described treatment: therapeutic diphenylcyclopropenone sensitization with weekly scalp DPC. The authors extracted total RNA from unfractionated whole blood. The sample holds many counts of this clonotype. Its antigen is currently unknown. TCRdb re-called the RACE reads through MiXCR, storing one row per CDR3 protein. The data show approximately 52,000 distinct CDR3 sequences, about 10% seen once.

The clonotype comes from a woman aged 40 to 55 with alopecia areata. Some clones in this sample may be carry-over from other donors' samples. The specimen comprised whole blood, sampled in connection with sensitization to the hapten diphenylcyclopropenone (DPC). The chain links TRBV6-2 or TRBV6-3 to TRBJ1-2, with a weak D call TRBD1 (6 bases). The CDR3 DNA sequence: TGTGCCAGCAGTTATGGGGGCATCGTGGACTATGGCTACACCTTC. Protein product: CASSYGGIVDYGYTF.